This entry lists 10 T cell receptor beta chains sequenced from one sample in a study of CD8 T cells in ankylosing spondylitis. TCRdb re-derived calls from the 5' RACE reads in MiXCR, one entry per CDR3 protein. The sample contains some 150,000 distinct CDR3 sequences, 11% of which appear only once. Sequencing was carried out using blood, either unsorted or a sorted T cell fraction (not recorded which). These receptors were collected from a female donor with ankylosing spondylitis or in good health (not recorded which).

This clonotype was seen at least ten times. The chain combines TRBV18 with TRBJ1-1; D call uncertain. This CDR3 contains 15 residues. V was trimmed by 0 bases and J by 1 base, leaving 9 bases between them. Germline V gene data show CDR1 as KGHSH and CDR2 as LQKENI. The CDR3 region is CASSPPPVGNTEAFF. The CDR3 nucleotides read TGTGCCAGCTCACCACCCCCCGTGGGGAACACTGAAGCTTTCTTT.

Many counts were recorded for this clonotype. V gene TRBV12-3 or TRBV12-4 combines with J gene TRBJ2-5; D is possibly TRBD2 (5 bases). Deletions cut 3 bases from V and 1 base from J, with 9 bases between. This CDR3 has 14 amino acids. The CDR3 nucleotides are TGTGCCAGCAGTTTTATCCTAGCCCAAGAGACCCAGTACTTC. Translating it yields CASSFILAQETQYF.

Many counts were recorded for this clonotype. The chain links TRBV28 to TRBJ2-4; a possible D gene is TRBD2 (6 bases). V lost 2 bases to trimming and J lost 10 bases, with 15 bases between them. The CDR3 is 14 amino acids. The germline V gene has CDR1 MDHEN and CDR2 SYDVKM. CDR3 bases: TGTGCCAGCAGTTTACGGAGGGCCAGAGGGATTCAGTACTTC. This gives the protein CASSLRRARGIQYF.

This clonotype was counted many times. Written as DNA, the CDR3 is TGCAGCGTTGGGGGGGTGAACACTGAAGCTTTCTTT. Protein sequence: CSVGGVNTEAFF. V and J are TRBV29-1 and TRBJ1-1; D is possibly TRBD1 (5 bases). The V gene's germline CDR1 is SQVTM and CDR2 ANQGSEA. Trimming left V 4 bases short and J 0 bases short, with 6 bases between. The CDR3 length is 12 residues.

This clonotype was observed at least ten times. The DNA of the CDR3 is TGTGCCAGCAGTTACTCGACACCCTCAAAGTACGAGCAGTACTTC. This gives the protein CASSYSTPSKYEQYF. The genes are TRBV6-5 and TRBJ2-7, with D unresolved. The CDR3 totals 15 residues. Trimming took off 0 bases at V and 4 bases at J, with 13 bases between the two ends. The germline gives CDR1 MNHEY, CDR2 SVGAGI.

This clonotype was seen ten or more times. This sequence joins TRBV12-3 or TRBV12-4 and TRBJ2-7; 7 bases fit TRBD1. J gave up 0 bases and V 4 bases, and 3 bases lay outside the gene matches. The CDR3 contains 14 residues. CDR3 DNA: TGTGCCAGCAGTTCCTGGGACAGCTCCTACGAGCAGTACTTC. Translated, it gives CASSSWDSSYEQYF.

This clonotype showed up many times. This chain uses TRBV7-9 with TRBJ2-7; 7 nucleotides align to TRBD2. V shed 5 bases and J 2 bases; nucleotides not matched to a gene: 9. From germline, CDR1 is SEHNR and CDR2 FQNEAQ (reference sequence). This CDR3 spans 15 amino acids. The CDR3 coding sequence is TGTGCCAGCAGCCCCGGGGACTATCTTCCCTACGAGCAGTACTTC. This codes for CASSPGDYLPYEQYF.

This clonotype was detected many times. The V and J genes are TRBV7-2 and TRBJ2-3; weak D call: TRBD2 (5 bases). Germline CDR1 and CDR2: SGHTA and FQGNSA. This CDR3 is 12 amino acids long. Between the trimmed V and J ends, which lost 5 bases and 7 bases, there was a span of 10 bases. The CDR3 loop reads CASSRTGNTQYF. The CDR3 DNA sequence: TGTGCCAGCAGCCGGACGGGGAATACGCAGTATTTT.

In its sample, this clonotype was seen many times. The chain uses TRBV7-9 and TRBJ2-7, with 8 bases fitting TRBD1. In germline, CDR1 is SEHNR, CDR2 FQNEAQ (reference sequence). V lost 4 bases and J lost 3; bases outside the gene matches: 8. The CDR3 is made up of 15 amino acids. CDR3: CASSSMDRDLYEQYF. The CDR3 nucleotides are TGTGCCAGCAGCTCGATGGACAGGGATCTCTACGAGCAGTACTTC.

This clonotype was recorded many times. This chain uses TRBV20-1 with TRBJ2-3; D might be TRBD2 (5 bases). Per germline, CDR1 DFQATT and CDR2 SNEGSKA (reference sequence). CDR3 size: 15 residues. The V gene lost 1 base and the J gene lost 1 base, with 12 bases spanning the gap. This CDR3 reads CSARGAVAGTDTQYF. The CDR3 coding sequence is TGCAGTGCTAGAGGAGCGGTGGCGGGCACAGATACGCAGTATTTT.